Sequencing of this T cell receptor (beta chain) was carried out in a study of blood T cell repertoires in COVID-19 (dated by TCRdb to 2020 to 2022). Regarding the complete study: Collaborator samples came from the United States, Italy and Spain and covered acute and convalescent phases of COVID-19. Deeply sampled blood TCRbeta repertoires from subjects exposed to, actively infected with, or recovered from COVID-19 were included in the dataset. The repertoires were released in a freely available public database intended as a resource for research on the immune response to SARS-CoV-2. The samples were drawn from the first 160 participants of the ongoing ImmuneRACE study and from 1,254 subjects provided by 6 global collaborators. Where available, HLA class I and class II types were taken from metadata supplied by the sample provider and were not determined by assay-based typing. The material from the prospective study consisted of cDNA or gDNA derived from T cells, B-cell-depleted T cells, or PBMCs. Sample metadata almost always included a de-identified subject ID, COVID-19 status, age in years and sex. Here is what the overall study found, with its caveats: The amount of clinical and demographic metadata varied by source and participant and was provided uncurated.

Per the germline V gene, SGHTA is the CDR1 and FQGTGA is the CDR2. The cysteine opens and the phenylalanine closes a CDR3 of 16 amino acids. The kept DNA is CDR3 alone, 48 bases in frame from the first base. From V the trimming removes 3 bases and from J it removes 4 bases, while the gene matches leave 6 bases of the junction unaccounted for. A note on this clone: This receptor's antigen is unknown. Base-call qualities are not available, and no considerably larger clone is one nucleotide away. This sample includes further DNA sequences coding for the same CDR3.

Each collaborating institution followed its own protocols to collect whole blood in K2EDTA tubes. Collaborator samples were shipped for TCRbeta analysis as frozen whole blood, isolated PBMCs, or DNA extracted from either sample type. The immunoSEQ Assay, a bias-controlled multiplex PCR, was used to amplify TCRbeta CDR3 regions from genomic DNA. Concerning the study's data processing: The number of nucleated cells in each sample was estimated by amplification of reference gene primers within the assay. Sequence reads were collapsed and filtered to measure the absolute abundance of every unique TCRbeta CDR3 rearrangement. For each sample, productive Simpson clonality was calculated as the square root of Simpson's diversity index over productive rearrangements. TCRdb's version of the immuneACCESS table is confined to in-frame rearrangements and falls short of the full clone set. An unresolved V gene accounts for under half of the shortfall where checked; the remainder is of unknown origin. Clone size and the V and J calls come from that table; the DNA yielded D and trimming. The sample has some 190,000 clones on record, roughly 85% of them singletons. Clones ranked in the top ten supply approximately 8% of the sample.

The chain was built from TRBV7-3 and TRBJ2-1, and TRBD2 matches 10 of the central bases. Sequencing was performed on peripheral blood. This receptor was identified in a woman between 55 and 75 years old with acute or convalescent COVID-19. The CDR3 reads CASSLTASGSYNEQFF. The sequence in DNA is TGTGCCAGCAGCTTGACGGCTAGCGGGAGTTACAATGAGCAGTTCTTC.